Shown below are 18 T cell receptor beta chains from a single sample sequenced in a study of shared clonotypes between healthy human individuals (dated by TCRdb to 2018 to 2020). Receptor libraries were prepared by the immunoSEQ multiplex PCR assay. In its TCRdb copy, this immuneACCESS table keeps in-frame sequences only and misses some clones. Where compared with another copy, unresolved V genes explain less than half of these, and the others have no known cause. The sample table holds 2 million to 2.5 million clones, of which more than 85% were seen once. The biggest ten clones account for about 0.34% of the sample. Sequencing was carried out using naive CD4+ T cells from PBMCs. Taken with the paper, the label for cell subset or site translates to: CD45RA+ positively selected. All receptors come from a man aged 18-30 years in good health. Some clones in this sample may be carry-over from other donors' samples.

The gene calls are TRBV10-3 and TRBJ2-5; possibly TRBD1 for D (5 bases). Germline CDR1 is ENHRY and CDR2 is SYGVKD. The CDR3 is made up of 13 amino acids. The V end lost 8 bases, the J end lost 2 bases, and 12 bases lay between the germline ends. CDR3 nucleotide sequence: TGTGCCATCGGGGCGGAGTTACAAGAGACCCAGTACTTC. Encoded protein: CAIGAELQETQYF.

Regarding this clone: Other DNA sequences in the same sample also yield this CDR3. V usage is TRBV7-3 and J usage is TRBJ2-3, with a tentative D call TRBD2 (6 bases). Trimming stripped 5 bases from V and 0 bases from J, with 9 bases between. The CDR3 sequence is 14 residues long. Germline V lookup: CDR1 SGHTA, CDR2 FQGTGA. CDR3 sequence: CASSPGTSTDTQYF. DNA of the CDR3: TGTGCCAGCAGCCCGGGGACTAGCACAGATACGCAGTATTTT.

This sequence joins TRBV9 and TRBJ2-1; 10 nucleotides line up with TRBD2. The CDR3 consists of 16 residues. V shed 3 bases, J shed 3 bases, and the junction held 6 bases outside the gene matches. The V gene's germline CDR1 is SGDLS and CDR2 YYNGEE. The CDR3 DNA reads as TGTGCCAGCAGCGACCGTCTAGCGGGAGACTACAATGAGCAGTTCTTC. This translates into CASSDRLAGDYNEQFF.

The genes are TRBV28 and TRBJ2-1; perhaps D is TRBD1 or TRBD2 (6 bases each). The germline V and J ends were trimmed by 2 bases and 9 bases, with 23 bases remaining between them. The germline gives CDR1 MDHEN, CDR2 SYDVKM. The CDR3 has 17 amino acids. The CDR3, as DNA: TGTGCCAGCAGTTTAGGAGGGGGAAAGGCCGTGAGGGCTGAGCAGTTCTTC. Translation: CASSLGGGKAVRAEQFF.

The rearrangement joins TRBV30 to TRBJ1-2, with 9 nucleotides matching TRBD1. The CDR3 totals 18 residues. Germline V gene data show CDR1 as GTSNPN and CDR2 as SVGIG (reference sequence). Germline trimming cut 0 bases from V and 5 bases from J; bases unmatched to any gene: 16. The CDR3 DNA reads as TGTGCCTGGAGTGTATACAGGGGGCGCGTAAATGAGAAGTATGGCTACACCTTC. It yields the protein CAWSVYRGRVNEKYGYTF. The full variable domain, in which reference TRBV30 and TRBJ1-2 provide the parts outside the CDR3, is SQTIHQWPATLVQPVGSPLSLECTVEGTSNPNLYWYRQAAGRGLQLLFYSVGIGQISSEVPQNLSASRPQDRQFILSSKKLLLSDSGFYLCAWSVYRGRVNEKYGYTFGSGTRLTVV.

As concerns this clone: The sample holds other DNA sequences that translate to the same CDR3. The chain uses TRBV29-1 and TRBJ2-1; D ambiguous. The CDR3 is 10 residues long. Germline V gene sequence: CDR1 SQVTM, CDR2 ANQGSEA. The V end lost 5 bases, the J end lost 4 bases, and 3 bases lay between the germline ends. CDR3 nucleotides: TGCAGCGTTTTGTACAATGAGCAGTTCTTC. Its translation is CSVLYNEQFF.

This chain uses TRBV10-3 with TRBJ2-6; 9 nucleotides agree with TRBD1. The junction had 4 bases not matched to a gene; V was cut back by 10 bases and J by 0 bases. The CDR3 is made up of 15 amino acids. Germline lookup yields CDR1 ENHRY and CDR2 SYGVKD. CDR3 protein: CASGTGNSGANVLTF. CDR3 nucleotide sequence: TGTGCCAGCGGGACAGGGAACTCTGGGGCCAACGTCCTGACTTTC.

This clone was seen only a few times. The same CDR3 is also encoded by other DNA sequences in this sample. The J gene is TRBJ2-2, the V gene TRBV28, with D unclear. The CDR3 is 12 amino acids. Germline V gene lookup returns CDR1 MDHEN and CDR2 SYDVKM. Between the trimmed V and J ends, which lost 2 bases and 4 bases, there was a span of 2 bases. The DNA for the CDR3 is TGTGCCAGCAGTTTACGCACCGGGGAGCTGTTTTTT. Translating it yields CASSLRTGELFF.

The chain combines TRBV19 with TRBJ1-2; 7 bases are a match to TRBD1. Trimming cost V 6 bases and J 4 bases; bases outside gene matches: 8. The CDR3 runs 14 residues. Germline CDR1 reads LNHDA; CDR2 reads SQIVND (reference sequence). This chain's CDR3 is CASSRGQESYGYTF. The CDR3 DNA reads TGTGCCAGTAGCCGCGGACAGGAGTCCTATGGCTACACCTTC.

The chain carries TRBV30 and TRBJ1-5; possible D gene TRBD1, 5 bases. The CDR3 is 14 residues long. Germline CDR1 reads GTSNPN; CDR2 reads SVGIG (reference sequence). Trimming pared 0 bases from V and 4 bases from J, leaving 10 bases between. CDR3 in amino acids: CAWSVWGRNQPQHF. In DNA, the CDR3 is TGTGCCTGGAGTGTGTGGGGGAGGAATCAGCCCCAGCATTTT.

The rearrangement joins TRBV5-4 to TRBJ2-7; maybe TRBD1 (5 bases). The V and J ends lost 4 bases and 6 bases respectively, with 14 bases between them. The V gene's germline CDR1 is SGHNT and CDR2 YYREEE (reference sequence). This CDR3 contains 13 residues. Here the CDR3 reads CASSQDRQTEQYF. CDR3 DNA sequence: TGTGCCAGCAGCCAGGATCGACAGACCGAGCAGTACTTC.

The CDR3 DNA is TGTGCCAGCTCACCTTCTCGGACAGTTGGAGCCCGGGAGCTGTTTTTT. This encodes CASSPSRTVGARELFF. The chain uses TRBV18 and TRBJ2-2, with D possibly matching TRBD1 (6 bases). The CDR3 loop spans 16 amino acids. V lost 3 bases, J lost 9 bases, and 20 bases lay in between. CDR1 is KGHSH, CDR2 LQKENI, per germline.

The chain has TRBV5-1 and TRBJ2-7; 9 bases are shared with TRBD1. Losses at the gene ends were 6 bases for V and 2 bases for J; bases not matched to a gene: 9. The CDR3 is made up of 15 amino acids. Germline lookup yields CDR1 SGHRS and CDR2 YFSETQ. This chain's CDR3 is CASNGLGTGTYEQYF. The CDR3 DNA reads TGCGCCAGCAACGGGTTAGGGACAGGGACCTACGAGCAGTACTTC.

The rearrangement links TRBV9 to TRBJ2-2; tentative D call: TRBD2 (5 bases). The germline gives CDR1 SGDLS, CDR2 YYNGEE. V dropped 4 bases and J dropped 1 base, with 14 bases sitting between them. This CDR3 comprises 16 residues. CDR3 protein: CASSPRGSENTGELFF. In DNA, the CDR3 is TGTGCCAGCAGCCCCCGGGGTAGCGAGAACACCGGGGAGCTGTTTTTT.

The CDR3 DNA follows: TGTGCCAGCAGAACTCGAGCGGGGGGCTCCTACAATGAGCAGTTCTTC. This encodes CASRTRAGGSYNEQFF. The rearrangement joins TRBV6-6 to TRBJ2-1; 9 bases align to TRBD2. The J segment lost 0 bases and the V segment lost 6 bases, leaving 6 bases of the junction unmatched. This CDR3 has 16 residues. Germline values: CDR1 MNHNY, CDR2 SVGAGI (reference sequence).

The chain combines TRBV7-3 with TRBJ1-1; D is unclear. The CDR3 length is 13 residues. V lost 2 bases, J lost 10 bases, and 14 bases lay in between. Germline V gene sequence: CDR1 SGHTA, CDR2 FQGTGA. The CDR3 sequence: CASSLLMGGAAFF. The CDR3 region has the DNA TGTGCCAGCAGCTTACTCATGGGAGGCGCAGCTTTCTTT.

The rearrangement links TRBV5-6 to TRBJ2-4, with 8 positions matching TRBD1. J lost 7 bases, V lost 2 bases, and 5 bases had no gene match. The CDR3 is 14 amino acids. CDR1 is SGHDT, CDR2 YYEEEE, per germline. The CDR3 DNA sequence: TGTGCCAGCAGCTTCGGACAGGGCGGCAACATTCAGTACTTC. It specifies CASSFGQGGNIQYF.

This rearrangement joins TRBV28 to TRBJ1-4; weak D call: TRBD1 (5 bases). Germline CDR1 MDHEN, CDR2 SYDVKM. V was clipped by 4 bases and J by 7 bases, with 16 bases between them. This CDR3 is built from 15 residues. CDR3 sequence (DNA): TGTGCCAGCAGTTACTGGACAACTGGTAGTGAAAAACTGTTTTTT. This sequence encodes CASSYWTTGSEKLFF.